The 27 T cell receptor beta chains below come from one sample, sequenced in a study of T-cell reconstitution after alpha-beta-depleted transplantation in children listed by TCRdb under 2016. What the treatment or condition label conveys for this sample: allogeneic hematopoietic cell transplantation with graft depleted of TCRalphabeta T cells and CD19 B cells. The library was obtained by PCR. The sequencer was an Illumina HiSeq 2500. TCR libraries were prepared with molecular barcoding, using unique molecular identifiers to normalize TCRbeta repertoire quantification. TCRdb passed the public sequencing reads through fastp at Q25 and MiXCR, retaining productive beta sequences. Each record represents a unique CDR3 protein, reported with the most common genes and DNA among its rows. The sample yields hundreds of thousands of distinct CDR3 sequences; less than 15% were counted once. The ten largest clones represent about 0.77% of the sample.

The sample in question was PBMCs, obtained before TCRalphabeta/CD19-depleted stem cell transplant. These receptors were collected from a girl aged 2-10 years with congenital amegakaryocytic thrombocytopenia, due to receive a stem cell transplant.

The chain has TRBV7-6 and TRBJ2-1, with a weak D call TRBD2 (5 bases). V shed 5 bases and J shed 5 bases, with 10 bases lying between them. The CDR3 has 13 amino acids. Germline values: CDR1 SGHVS, CDR2 FNYEAQ. CDR3 amino acids: CASSHGLNNEQFF. Written as DNA, the CDR3 is TGTGCCAGCAGCCACGGACTGAACAATGAGCAGTTCTTC.

Comment on this clonotype: This may come from a read error, since a much larger clone is one base off. This chain's CDR3 is CSVVGSGSSYNEQFF. CDR3 sequence (DNA): TGCAGCGTTGTGGGGAGCGGGAGCTCCTACAATGAGCAGTTCTTC. The J gene is TRBJ2-1, the V gene TRBV29-1, with 8 bases aligning to TRBD2. The V segment lost 4 bases and the J segment 0 bases; nucleotides outside the gene matches: 5. Looked up from germline, CDR1 is SQVTM and CDR2 is ANQGSEA. This CDR3 region has 15 residues.

Only a few counts were recorded for this clonotype. V gene TRBV7-8 combines with J gene TRBJ1-5; D unclear. V was trimmed by 0 bases and J by 0 bases, leaving 18 bases between them. In germline, CDR1 is SGHVS, CDR2 FQNEAQ. This CDR3 comprises 19 residues. The CDR3 protein is CASSLAPTIAEYSNQPQHF. The CDR3 nucleotides read TGTGCCAGCAGCTTAGCTCCCACTATAGCAGAGTATAGCAATCAGCCCCAGCATTTT.

This clonotype was seen many times. The chain links TRBV20-1 to TRBJ2-7, with 8 bases fitting TRBD1. CDR1 and CDR2 from the germline V gene are DFQATT and SNEGSKA (reference sequence). J lost 0 bases, V lost 3 bases, and 4 bases had no gene match. This CDR3 contains 14 residues. CDR3 coding DNA: TGCAGTGCTAGGGACAGGGATTACTCCTACGAGCAGTACTTC. Translated: CSARDRDYSYEQYF.

This clonotype was seen ten or more times. This chain connects TRBV20-1 to TRBJ2-1, with 11 bases lining up with TRBD2. This CDR3 region has 14 residues. Germline CDR1 reads DFQATT; CDR2 reads SNEGSKA (reference sequence). J was trimmed by 9 bases and V by 5 bases; bases with no gene match: 9. This chain's CDR3 is CSAPRGSGRGEQFF. Written as DNA, the CDR3 is TGCAGTGCTCCCCGTGGTAGCGGGAGGGGTGAGCAGTTCTTC.

This clonotype occurred many times. The chain recombines TRBV29-1 with TRBJ1-1, with D hard to call. In germline, CDR1 is SQVTM, CDR2 ANQGSEA. The V gene lost 1 base and the J gene lost 0 bases, with 18 bases spanning the gap. This CDR3 region has 17 residues. DNA of the CDR3: TGCAGCGTTGAAGGATGGGCAGTGTGGGGTATGAACACTGAAGCTTTCTTT. Residues: CSVEGWAVWGMNTEAFF.

The chain joins TRBV29-1 to TRBJ2-5, with D unclear. CDR3 size: 13 residues. Germline V gene sequence: CDR1 SQVTM, CDR2 ANQGSEA. Trimming left V 7 bases short and J 1 base short, with 13 bases between. The CDR3 sequence: CSERPFGQETQYF. The CDR3 DNA reads as TGCAGCGAACGCCCTTTTGGCCAAGAGACCCAGTACTTC.

A few counts support this clonotype. This chain links TRBV20-1 with TRBJ2-1; maybe TRBD2 (7 bases). This CDR3 comprises 17 residues. From germline, CDR1 is DFQATT and CDR2 SNEGSKA (reference sequence). V lost 5 bases, J lost 6 bases, and 26 bases lay in between. The CDR3 sequence: CSARRWGREYDRNEQFF. CDR3 in DNA: TGCAGTGCTCGCCGTTGGGGGCGGGAGTACGATCGCAATGAGCAGTTCTTC.

This clonotype was seen only a few times. The chain carries TRBV6-1 and TRBJ2-7; 9 bases align to TRBD2. CDR1 is MNHNS and CDR2 is SASEGT in the germline V gene. The length of the CDR3 is 13 residues. J lost 0 bases, V lost 8 bases, and 2 bases had no gene match. CDR3 sequence (DNA): TGTGCCAGCGAAGCGGGGGGCTCCTACGAGCAGTACTTC. Amino acids: CASEAGGSYEQYF.

This clonotype was recorded at least ten times. V gene TRBV6-1 combines with J gene TRBJ1-5; 7 bases match TRBD1. The CDR3 contains 14 residues. V shed 9 bases, J shed 2 bases, and the junction held 7 bases outside the gene matches. Germline CDR1 reads MNHNS; CDR2 reads SASEGT. CDR3 sequence: CARTGVRGNQPQHF. CDR3 bases: TGTGCCAGAACAGGGGTTAGGGGCAATCAGCCCCAGCATTTT.

This clonotype showed up many times. The J gene is TRBJ1-1, the V gene TRBV5-1; 7 nucleotides agree with TRBD1. V shed 3 bases and J 1 base; nucleotides not matched to a gene: 3. From germline, CDR1 is SGHRS and CDR2 YFSETQ. The CDR3 runs 14 residues. CDR3 bases: TGCGCCAGCAGCTCGGGACAGTGGAACACTGAAGCTTTCTTT. Translated: CASSSGQWNTEAFF.

This clonotype was recorded at least ten times. As DNA, the CDR3 is TGTGCCACCAGCAGGGAATTTCTAGCGGGAGGGCGTACCGGGGAGCTGTTTTTT. This gives the protein CATSREFLAGGRTGELFF. This sequence joins TRBV15 and TRBJ2-2, with 12 bases identical to TRBD2. The J segment lost 5 bases and the V segment lost 3 bases, leaving 10 bases of the junction unmatched. The CDR3 is 18 amino acids. Germline V lookup: CDR1 LNHNV, CDR2 YYDKDF (reference sequence).

The table lists this clonotype with many counts. The V and J genes are TRBV5-5 and TRBJ1-2; the D gene is possibly TRBD1 (6 bases). The CDR3 length is 15 residues. Trimming removed 4 bases from V and 3 bases from J, with 16 bases in between. CDR1 is SGHKS, CDR2 YYEKEE, per germline (reference sequence). The DNA of the CDR3 is TGTGCCAGCAGCCCCGGCGACAGGCCATACTATGGCTACACCTTC. Residues: CASSPGDRPYYGYTF.

This clonotype was seen at least ten times. This sequence joins TRBV12-5 and TRBJ2-7; possible D gene TRBD2, 6 bases. Trimming shortened V by 3 bases and J by 7 bases, and 19 bases separated the two germline ends. The length of the CDR3 is 15 residues. The germline V gene has CDR1 LGHNT and CDR2 FRNRAP. In nucleotides, the CDR3 is TGTGCTAGTGGTTTCTCGGGAGTTATCGATACGGAGCAGTACTTC. Protein: CASGFSGVIDTEQYF.

V is TRBV5-6 and J is TRBJ2-2; D not resolved. The CDR3 runs to 13 residues. V was shortened by 4 bases and J by 4 bases, with 8 bases between the two germline ends. Germline V gene data show CDR1 as SGHDT and CDR2 as YYEEEE. The CDR3 region has the DNA TGTGCCAGCAGCCGCGCACTCACCGGGGAGCTGTTTTTT. Encoded protein: CASSRALTGELFF.

The table lists this clonotype with a few counts. Written as DNA, the CDR3 is TGCGCCAGCAGGACGACTAGCGGGAGAACCGGGGAGCTGTTTTTT. It specifies CASRTTSGRTGELFF. This chain links TRBV5-1 with TRBJ2-2; TRBD2 matches at 12 bases. J was trimmed by 5 bases and V by 5 bases; bases with no gene match: 4. CDR1 and CDR2 from the germline V gene are SGHRS and YFSETQ. CDR3 length: 15 amino acids.

This clonotype has just a few counts. The chain is built from TRBV11-1 and TRBJ2-1; D is ambiguous. Looked up from germline, CDR1 is SGHAT and CDR2 is FQDESV (reference sequence). The CDR3 is made up of 19 amino acids. The V gene lost 6 bases and the J gene lost 0 bases, with 24 bases spanning the gap. CDR3 sequence: CASSKLLVLSSGSYNEQFF. CDR3 in DNA: TGTGCCAGCAGTAAGTTGCTGGTATTAAGCTCCGGCTCCTACAATGAGCAGTTCTTC.

V and J are TRBV12-3 or TRBV12-4 and TRBJ1-5, with a weak D call TRBD1 (5 bases). Trimming cost V 2 bases and J 2 bases, with 10 bases left between them. The CDR3 extends over 15 amino acids. The CDR3 loop is CASSLQGRGNQPQHF. The CDR3 DNA is TGTGCCAGCAGTTTACAGGGAAGGGGCAATCAGCCCCAGCATTTT.

This clonotype showed up just a few times. The chain is built from TRBV5-5 and TRBJ2-3; a possible D gene is TRBD2 (6 bases). Trimming left V 2 bases short and J 5 bases short, with 18 bases between. The CDR3 spans 16 residues. From germline, CDR1 is SGHKS and CDR2 YYEKEE (reference sequence). This CDR3 is CASSFMAGIRGDTQYF. The CDR3 DNA is TGTGCCAGCAGCTTTATGGCGGGGATTCGTGGAGATACGCAGTATTTT.

A few counts support this clonotype. This chain joins TRBV12-3 or TRBV12-4 and TRBJ2-5, with 7 positions matching TRBD1. There are 19 residues in the CDR3. Losses at the gene ends were 1 base for V and 5 bases for J; bases not matched to a gene: 19. In nucleotides, the CDR3 is TGTGCCAGCAGTTTAGTGGTTTCGGCAGGGGGAATCGTCGTCGAGACCCAGTACTTC. Translated: CASSLVVSAGGIVVETQYF.

This clonotype has a single count. The chain is built from TRBV20-1 and TRBJ1-2; TRBD1 aligns across 7 bases. The length of the CDR3 is 13 residues. J lost 5 bases, V lost 5 bases, and 8 bases had no gene match. In germline, CDR1 is DFQATT, CDR2 SNEGSKA (reference sequence). Written as DNA, the CDR3 is TGCAGTGCTCTCACAGGGGTCCGATATGGCTACACCTTC. Translation: CSALTGVRYGYTF.

The rearrangement joins TRBV20-1 to TRBJ1-1, with D perhaps matching TRBD1 (5 bases). The CDR3 has 14 residues. The germline CDR1 and CDR2 sequences are DFQATT and SNEGSKA (reference sequence). The V end lost 2 bases, the J end lost 2 bases, and 12 bases lay between the germline ends. CDR3 sequence: CSARRGGPNTEAFF. The CDR3, as DNA: TGCAGTGCTAGAAGGGGTGGACCTAACACTGAAGCTTTCTTT.

The chain links TRBV28 to TRBJ2-7, with D perhaps assigned TRBD1 or TRBD2 (5 bases each). Germline V gene lookup returns CDR1 MDHEN and CDR2 SYDVKM. With 5 bases removed from V and 3 bases from J, the gap between germline ends came to 11 bases. The CDR3 length is 13 residues. In nucleotides, the CDR3 is TGTGCCAGCAGTGGGGGAGCAGACTACGAGCAGTACTTC. Translation: CASSGGADYEQYF. The full variable domain, in which reference TRBV28 and TRBJ2-7 provide the parts outside the CDR3, is DVKVTQSSRYLVKRTGEKVFLECVQDMDHENMFWYRQDPGLGLRLIYFSYDVKMKEKGDIPEGYSVSREKKERFSLILESASTNQTSMYLCASSGGADYEQYFGPGTRLTVT.

This clonotype was seen just once. The chain carries TRBV28 and TRBJ2-5; TRBD2 matches at 13 bases. The CDR3 covers 16 residues. V dropped 3 bases and J dropped 3; count of bases not matched to a gene: 4. Germline lookup yields CDR1 MDHEN and CDR2 SYDVKM. CDR3 nucleotides: TGTGCCAGCAGTTTTCGGGGACTAGCGGGAAAAGAGACCCAGTACTTC. Translating gives CASSFRGLAGKETQYF.

In this sample, this clonotype turned up a few times. The chain joins TRBV5-1 to TRBJ1-1; D is possibly TRBD1 (6 bases). Per the germline V gene, CDR1 is SGHRS and CDR2 is YFSETQ. This CDR3 region has 16 residues. Trimming stripped 3 bases from V and 1 base from J, with 16 bases between. DNA of the CDR3: TGCGCCAGCAGCTGGACCCCTCTGACAGGGAACACTGAAGCTTTCTTT. Protein: CASSWTPLTGNTEAFF.

The rearrangement uses TRBV28 and TRBJ1-4, with a tentative D call TRBD1 (5 bases). The CDR3 spans 15 residues. Germline assignment: CDR1 MDHEN and CDR2 SYDVKM. Trimming cost V 5 bases and J 7 bases, with 17 bases left between them. The DNA of the CDR3 is TGTGCCAGCAGTCTTGGTGTAACTAGGGGTGAAAAACTGTTTTTT. Protein: CASSLGVTRGEKLFF.

This clonotype was picked up many times. J is TRBJ2-5 and V is TRBV5-1, with D perhaps being TRBD1 or TRBD2 (5 bases each). V was pared by 7 bases and J by 5 bases, with 15 bases between. The germline CDR1 and CDR2 sequences are SGHRS and YFSETQ. CDR3 size: 13 residues. The DNA of the CDR3 is TGCGCCAGCGGTGGGGACCCTCACGAGACCCAGTACTTC. This gives the protein CASGGDPHETQYF.